This is a list of T cell receptor beta chains from one sample in a study of Ad26.COV2.S vaccination and SARS-CoV-2 variants. TCRdb keeps only in-frame clones here, not all; method: immunoSEQ multiplex PCR. Here the sample spans about 350,000 clones, around 86% being singletons. Sequencing used peripheral blood, obtained in a trial of Ad26.COV2.S vaccine versus placebo. The receptors come from a person between 18 and 65 years old who received the Ad26.COV2.S COVID-19 vaccine or a placebo. CDR3s include the opening cysteine and the closing phenylalanine or tryptophan. Each record gives: V gene, clone size, J gene, D gene, CDR3 DNA, CDR3 protein. The D gene is left open where the match is weak. Size values are once, few and many counts, or a class for expanded clones, and some rows have none.

TRBV25-1,.,TRBJ2-1,TRBD1,TGTGCCAGCAGTGGGCCAGGGGGCCCCTCGTTGGATGAGCAGTTCTTC,CASSGPGGPSLDEQFF
TRBV9,.,TRBJ1-5,.,TGTGCCAGCAGCAGGGACAGCAATCAGCCCCAGCATTTT,CASSRDSNQPQHF
TRBV5-1,.,TRBJ1-2,.,TGCGCCAGCAGCCCCGGGACGGACAACTATGGCTACACCTTC,CASSPGTDNYGYTF
TRBV19,.,TRBJ1-2,.,TGTGCCAGTAGCTTAACACCCTCGTATATGGGGGGCGCGGACTATGGCTACACCTTC,CASSLTPSYMGGADYGYTF
TRBV11-3,once,TRBJ2-1,TRBD2,TGTGCCAGCAGCTGGGGACGGGGGGGTTTCAATGAGCAGTTCTTC,CASSWGRGGFNEQFF
TRBV18,.,TRBJ2-1,TRBD1,TGTGCCAGCTCACCAGACGCAGGGGGATTATACAATGAGCAGTTCTTC,CASSPDAGGLYNEQFF
TRBV5-1,once,TRBJ2-7,.,TGCGCCAGCAGCTCGAGACCGGGGCCGATCCCCTACGAGCAGTACTTC,CASSSRPGPIPYEQYF
TRBV5-1,.,TRBJ2-6,.,TGCGCCAGCAGCTCGACGGGCGTCTCTGGGGCCAACGTCCTGACTTTC,CASSSTGVSGANVLTF
TRBV7-8,.,TRBJ2-5,.,TGTGCCAGCAGCTTAGATCCGGGGTGGAAGCAGACCCAGTACTTC,CASSLDPGWKQTQYF
TRBV27,.,TRBJ1-2,.,TGTGCCAGCGGAACCTTCCCCCGGGGCGCAGGGAACTATGGCTACACCTTC,CASGTFPRGAGNYGYTF
TRBV18,few,TRBJ1-1,.,TGTGCCAGTACTCAGGACACATTCACTGAAGCTTTCTTT,CASTQDTFTEAFF
TRBV18,.,TRBJ2-7,TRBD1,TGTGCCAGCTCACTAGACGGGACAGCAACCTACGAGCAGTACTTC,CASSLDGTATYEQYF
TRBV7-9,.,TRBJ2-3,.,TGTGCCAGCAGCATTGGGGTGGCCCGGGAGATAAGGACAGATACGCAGTATTTT,CASSIGVAREIRTDTQYF
TRBV18,.,TRBJ1-1,TRBD1,TGTGCCAGCTCCGATAGGGGCCAGACAGGGGGCTGGCTGAACACTGAAGCTTTCTTT,CASSDRGQTGGWLNTEAFF
TRBV5-4,few,TRBJ2-7,.,TGTGCCAGCAGCTTGGAACGGGGAGTCTCCTACGAGCAGTACTTC,CASSLERGVSYEQYF
TRBV6-5,.,TRBJ2-1,TRBD2,TGTGCCAGCAACTGGCGGGGGGTTCTGAGCAATGAGCAGTTCTTC,CASNWRGVLSNEQFF
TRBV6-1,.,TRBJ1-2,.,TGTGCCAGCAGTGAAGGTGGAGGGAGCTATGGCTACACCTTC,CASSEGGGSYGYTF
TRBV7-8,.,TRBJ1-2,.,TGTGCCAGCAGCCCAACCGGGGGTGGCTACACCTTC,CASSPTGGGYTF
TRBV18,.,TRBJ2-1,.,TGTGCCAGCTCAAGGGCGACGGGCAGGCAATCCTACAATGAGCAGTTCTTC,CASSRATGRQSYNEQFF
TRBV19,.,TRBJ1-1,.,TGTGCCAGTAGTATCCTGGGCAGGGGTCTGGCTGAAGCTTTCTTT,CASSILGRGLAEAFF
TRBV21-1,once,TRBJ1-6,.,TGTGCCAGCAGCAACGAGCAGGCGGACGGTAATTCACCCCTCCACTTT,CASSNEQADGNSPLHF
TRBV4-2,.,TRBJ2-4,TRBD2,TGTGCCAGCAGCCCAAGTCACGGGGGGGCCCTCAACAACATTCAGTACTTC,CASSPSHGGALNNIQYF
TRBV6-1,.,TRBJ1-4,.,TGTGCCAGCAGCGAAGGGACCACCCGGCGTGAAAAACTGTTTTTT,CASSEGTTRREKLFF
TRBV6-6,.,TRBJ1-3,.,TGTGCCAGCAGTTATTACCCATTCTCCTCTGGAAACACCATATATTTT,CASSYYPFSSGNTIYF
TRBV5-1,few,TRBJ2-2,TRBD1,TGCGCCAGCAAGCCAGGGGGCGCCGGGGAGCTGTTTTTT,CASKPGGAGELFF
TRBV19,once,TRBJ1-3,.,TGTGCCAGTAGTACACATTCAGGTGAAAGCTCTGGAAACACCATATATTTT,CASSTHSGESSGNTIYF
TRBV5-4,.,TRBJ1-1,.,TGTGCCAGCAGCTTGCCTCCCAGGGTTGAAGCTTTCTTT,CASSLPPRVEAFF
TRBV5-5,.,TRBJ2-7,TRBD1,TGTGCCAGCAGCTTGGTGTTCACGGGACAGGGCAGGTACGAGCAGTACTTC,CASSLVFTGQGRYEQYF
TRBV15,once,TRBJ1-4,.,TGTGCCACCAGCAGAGTTGGGGGGCAGTCAACTAATGAAAAACTGTTTTTT,CATSRVGGQSTNEKLFF
TRBV12-3/TRBV12-4,.,TRBJ1-1,TRBD1,TGTGCCAGCAGTTTTGGGGACAGAGAAGCTTTCTTT,CASSFGDREAFF
TRBV2,.,TRBJ1-2,TRBD1,TGTGCCAGCCCCGGGACAGAGATACATAACTATGGCTACACCTTC,CASPGTEIHNYGYTF
TRBV6-5,.,TRBJ1-2,.,TGTGCCAGCAGGGCCGGGACGCGAAGAGACTATGGCTACACCTTC,CASRAGTRRDYGYTF
TRBV9,once,TRBJ2-7,TRBD1,TGTGCCAGCAGCCCCCGGACAGGTACCGAGCAGTACTTC,CASSPRTGTEQYF
TRBV6-6,.,TRBJ2-7,.,TGTGCCAGCAGCTTCACCCACCGCCACGAGCAGTACTTC,CASSFTHRHEQYF
TRBV5-1,.,TRBJ2-5,.,TGCGCCAGCAGTCCAGGACAGCTATCCCAAGAGACCCAGTACTTC,CASSPGQLSQETQYF
TRBV4-3,.,TRBJ2-3,.,TGCGCCAGCAGCCAATCTCCGGGACTGGCCCCAGATACGCAGTATTTT,CASSQSPGLAPDTQYF
TRBV3-1/TRBV3-2,.,TRBJ2-7,.,TGTGCCAGCAGCCCTTCATCCTACGAGCAGTACTTC,CASSPSSYEQYF
TRBV5-1,.,TRBJ2-5,.,TGCGCCAGCAGCTCCACAAAAGAGACCCAGTACTTC,CASSSTKETQYF
TRBV10-3,once,TRBJ2-3,.,TGTGCCTCGCAGGAAGAGGGTTATACGCAGTATTTT,CASQEEGYTQYF
TRBV5-8,few,TRBJ1-1,.,TGTGCCAGCAGCCTACGGACTTTACATGAAGCTTTCTTT,CASSLRTLHEAFF
TRBV7-2,.,TRBJ1-2,.,TGTGCCAGCAGCTTAGCGGGCTATGGCTACACCTTC,CASSLAGYGYTF
TRBV3-1/TRBV3-2,.,TRBJ1-2,.,TGTGCCAGCAGCCAAGGGGAAATGAGACGCTACACCTTC,CASSQGEMRRYTF
TRBV19,.,TRBJ1-6,TRBD1,TGTGCCAGTAGTCCCCCGTTGGACAGGGCGAATTCACCCCTCCACTTT,CASSPPLDRANSPLHF
TRBV19,.,TRBJ2-5,.,TGTGCCAGTAGTATAGGTCGGGGTCAAGAGACCCAGTACTTC,CASSIGRGQETQYF
TRBV7-2,.,TRBJ2-3,TRBD1,TGTGCCAGCAGCTCATACAGGGGGCTCACAGATACGCAGTATTTT,CASSSYRGLTDTQYF
TRBV27,.,TRBJ1-6,TRBD1,TGTGCCAGCAAGGGGACAGGTGCGTTGCTGTCACCCCTCCACTTT,CASKGTGALLSPLHF
TRBV4-2,.,TRBJ2-3,TRBD2,TGTGCCAGCACTCCAAGGAGGCGGGGGGACACAGATACGCAGTATTTT,CASTPRRRGDTDTQYF
TRBV29-1,.,TRBJ2-5,TRBD2,TGCAGCGTTGCTCTAGCGGGGGTGCAAGAGACCCAGTACTTC,CSVALAGVQETQYF
TRBV27,.,TRBJ2-5,TRBD1,TGTGCCAGCAGCCGTCCAGGGGGCTTAGAGACCCAGTACTTC,CASSRPGGLETQYF
TRBV4-1,.,TRBJ1-6,.,TGCGCCAGCAGCCAAGATCAGGAGCTCTATAATTCACCCCTCCACTTT,CASSQDQELYNSPLHF
TRBV27,once,TRBJ2-7,.,TGTGCCAGCAGTCGACCGGACCGCCGAGAGCAGTACTTC,CASSRPDRREQYF
TRBV6-4,.,TRBJ2-3,.,TGTGCCAGCAGTGCCCTGGGGACACGGCGTACAGATACGCAGTATTTT,CASSALGTRRTDTQYF
TRBV30,.,TRBJ1-5,.,TGTGCCTGGAGTGACAGGGCCTATCAGCCCCAGCATTTT,CAWSDRAYQPQHF
TRBV6-6,.,TRBJ1-1,.,TGTGCCAGCAGATATAACCAGGGCAACGACACTGAAGCTTTCTTT,CASRYNQGNDTEAFF
TRBV25-1,.,TRBJ1-2,.,TGTGCCAGCAGTGAAACGGGACTCTCGGGTGGCTACACCTTC,CASSETGLSGGYTF
TRBV9,.,TRBJ2-3,TRBD2,TGTGCCAGCAGCCCGCGGGGGGGCGCCACAGATACGCAGTATTTT,CASSPRGGATDTQYF
TRBV3-1/TRBV3-2,.,TRBJ2-1,.,TGTGCCAGCAGCCAAGATCGACGGGCCCTCGGAAATGAGCAGTTCTTC,CASSQDRRALGNEQFF